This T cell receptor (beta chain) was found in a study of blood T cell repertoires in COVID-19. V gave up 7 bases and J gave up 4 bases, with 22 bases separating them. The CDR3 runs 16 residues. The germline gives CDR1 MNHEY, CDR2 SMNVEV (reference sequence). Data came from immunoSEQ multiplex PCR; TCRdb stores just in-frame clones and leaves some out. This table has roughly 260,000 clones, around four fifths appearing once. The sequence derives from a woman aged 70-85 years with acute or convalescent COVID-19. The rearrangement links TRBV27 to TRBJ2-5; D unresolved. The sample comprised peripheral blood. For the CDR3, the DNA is TGTGCCAGCACCCCGTACGGAGTTACCCCCACAGAGACCCAGTACTTC. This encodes CASTPYGVTPTETQYF.